These 13 T cell receptor beta chains originate from one sample sequenced in a study of shared clonotypes between healthy human individuals. CD8 cells regarded as naive lacked CD45RO, were positively chosen for CCR7, and omitted terminally differentiated effector memory CD45RA+ cells. Sequencing used immunoSEQ multiplex PCR; TCRdb keeps in-frame clones, though not all of them. The repertoire has some 2,100,000 clones, just over 90% of them found once; the top ten carry approximately 1.7%. Sequences were obtained from naive CD8+ T cells from PBMCs. These receptors were obtained from a man aged 18 to 29 in good health. Some clones in this sample may be carry-over from other donors' samples.

The genes are TRBV13 and TRBJ1-3; D call uncertain. Germline V gene lookup returns CDR1 PRHDT and CDR2 FYEKMQ (reference sequence). V was cut by 2 bases and J by 2 bases, with 7 bases left in between. This CDR3 spans 14 amino acids. CDR3 sequence (DNA): TGTGCCAGCAGCTTAACCGGGGCTGGAAACACCATATATTTT. Translating gives CASSLTGAGNTIYF.

The genes are TRBV29-1 and TRBJ2-3; possible D gene TRBD2, 5 bases. This CDR3 is 14 amino acids long. The ends were cut back, 4 bases at V and 4 bases at J, with 15 bases in the middle. The germline gives CDR1 SQVTM, CDR2 ANQGSEA. The CDR3 loop is CSVVSGRAADTQYF. The CDR3 region has the DNA TGCAGCGTTGTCAGCGGAAGAGCGGCAGATACGCAGTATTTT.

As concerns this clone: Other nucleotide sequences from this sample produce the same CDR3. The chain recombines TRBV6-1 with TRBJ2-2, with D unclear. CDR1 and CDR2 (germline): MNHNS, SASEGT. The germline V and J ends were trimmed by 6 bases and 2 bases, with 10 bases remaining between them. The CDR3 is 14 amino acids. CDR3 amino acids: CASSAGYNTGELFF. The DNA for the CDR3 is TGTGCCAGCAGCGCCGGTTACAACACCGGGGAGCTGTTTTTT.

The genes are TRBV28 and TRBJ2-1; possible D gene TRBD1, 5 bases. Trimming pared 3 bases from V and 0 bases from J, leaving 15 bases between. The CDR3 sequence is 17 residues long. Germline V gene sequence: CDR1 MDHEN, CDR2 SYDVKM. CDR3 sequence (DNA): TGTGCCAGCAGTTTCCGGACAAGCAAAAGCTCCTACAATGAGCAGTTCTTC. Its translation is CASSFRTSKSSYNEQFF.

This chain uses TRBV5-1 with TRBJ1-2, with D possibly TRBD1 on 6 matching bases. V lost 2 bases, J lost 5 bases, and 10 bases lay in between. The CDR3 loop spans 13 amino acids. From germline, CDR1 is SGHRS and CDR2 YFSETQ. The CDR3 loop is CASSFGTQYGYTF. The CDR3 DNA reads as TGCGCCAGCAGCTTCGGGACACAATATGGCTACACCTTC. The whole variable domain, filled in from reference TRBV5-1 and TRBJ1-2, reads KAGVTQTPRYLIKTRGQQVTLSCSPISGHRSVSWYQQTPGQGLQFLFEYFSETQRNKGNFPGRFSGRQFSNSRSEMNVSTLELGDSALYLCASSFGTQYGYTFGSGTRLTVV.

The chain uses TRBV6-1 and TRBJ1-1, with D maybe TRBD1 (5 bases). V was clipped by 8 bases and J by 5 bases, with 18 bases between them. This CDR3 has 14 amino acids. Germline-derived CDR1 and CDR2 are MNHNS and SASEGT. CDR3 loop: CASGGTFSGTEAFF. CDR3 sequence (DNA): TGTGCCAGCGGGGGTACATTTTCGGGGACTGAAGCTTTCTTT.

The rearrangement links TRBV10-3 to TRBJ1-4; 9 bases are a match to TRBD1. CDR3 length equals 15 residues. Germline V CDR1 and CDR2: ENHRY, SYGVKD. The V segment lost 6 bases and the J segment 1 base; nucleotides outside the gene matches: 3. CDR3 in DNA: TGTGCCATCAGCGGGACAGGGTTAACTAATGAAAAACTGTTTTTT. Translating gives CAISGTGLTNEKLFF.

In its sample, this clone was seen a few times. This chain uses TRBV6-1 with TRBJ1-2; TRBD1 might be the D (5 bases). The germline V and J ends were trimmed by 3 bases and 0 bases, with 11 bases remaining between them. The CDR3 runs to 15 residues. Germline assignment: CDR1 MNHNS and CDR2 SASEGT. The CDR3, as DNA: TGTGCCAGCAGTGATTGGGGGGTTCCTAACTATGGCTACACCTTC. Translating it yields CASSDWGVPNYGYTF.

The CDR3 region is CASRPPRGRGTGELFF. The CDR3 DNA reads as TGTGCCAGCCGACCCCCCCGGGGGCGCGGTACCGGGGAGCTGTTTTTT. The chain uses TRBV7-9 and TRBJ2-2; D may be TRBD1 or TRBD2 (6 bases each). The length of the CDR3 is 16 residues. The V gene lost 8 bases and the J gene lost 5 bases, with 21 bases spanning the gap. Germline CDR1 SEHNR, CDR2 FQNEAQ (reference sequence).

Worth noting for this clone: Other DNA sequences in the sample encode the same CDR3. The rearrangement uses TRBV15 and TRBJ2-7, with a possible D match to TRBD2 (5 bases). The germline CDR1 and CDR2 sequences are LNHNV and YYDKDF (reference sequence). The CDR3 contains 13 residues. V was cut by 0 bases and J by 5 bases, with 8 bases left in between. Here the CDR3 reads CATSRDRGDEQYF. CDR3 bases: TGTGCCACCAGCAGAGATCGGGGTGACGAGCAGTACTTC.

The chain is built from TRBV9 and TRBJ2-3; perhaps TRBD1 as D (6 bases). The germline gives CDR1 SGDLS, CDR2 YYNGEE. The CDR3 length is 15 residues. Trimming left V 0 bases short and J 2 bases short, with 10 bases between. This chain's CDR3 is CASSVARGNTDTQYF. As DNA, the CDR3 is TGTGCCAGCAGCGTAGCCAGGGGAAACACAGATACGCAGTATTTT.

The rearrangement links TRBV9 to TRBJ2-5, with 8 nucleotides matching TRBD1. Germline V gene data show CDR1 as SGDLS and CDR2 as YYNGEE. V shed 3 bases and J 4 bases; nucleotides not matched to a gene: 5. This CDR3 contains 14 residues. Here the CDR3 reads CASSGWTGSETQYF. DNA for the CDR3: TGTGCCAGCAGCGGATGGACAGGGTCAGAGACCCAGTACTTC.

The V gene is TRBV28, the J gene TRBJ1-1; 8 positions agree with TRBD1. The CDR3 runs to 14 residues. CDR1 MDHEN and CDR2 SYDVKM come from the germline V gene. Losses at the gene ends were 6 bases for V and 5 bases for J; bases not matched to a gene: 8. CDR3 in amino acids: CASRTGVGWTEAFF. The CDR3 DNA is TGTGCCAGCAGGACAGGGGTGGGGTGGACTGAAGCTTTCTTT.